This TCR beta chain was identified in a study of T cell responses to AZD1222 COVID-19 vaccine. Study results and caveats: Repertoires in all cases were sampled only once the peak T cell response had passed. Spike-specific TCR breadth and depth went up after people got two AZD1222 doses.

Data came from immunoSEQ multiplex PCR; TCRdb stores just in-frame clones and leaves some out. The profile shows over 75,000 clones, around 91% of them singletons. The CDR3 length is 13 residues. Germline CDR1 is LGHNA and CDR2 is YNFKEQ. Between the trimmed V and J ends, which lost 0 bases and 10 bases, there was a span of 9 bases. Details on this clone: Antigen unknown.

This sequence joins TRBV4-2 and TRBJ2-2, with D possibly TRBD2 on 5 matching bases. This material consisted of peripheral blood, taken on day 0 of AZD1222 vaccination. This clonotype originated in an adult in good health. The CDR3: CASSQDGGSELFF. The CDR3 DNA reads TGTGCCAGCAGCCAAGATGGAGGTTCGGAGCTGTTTTTT.